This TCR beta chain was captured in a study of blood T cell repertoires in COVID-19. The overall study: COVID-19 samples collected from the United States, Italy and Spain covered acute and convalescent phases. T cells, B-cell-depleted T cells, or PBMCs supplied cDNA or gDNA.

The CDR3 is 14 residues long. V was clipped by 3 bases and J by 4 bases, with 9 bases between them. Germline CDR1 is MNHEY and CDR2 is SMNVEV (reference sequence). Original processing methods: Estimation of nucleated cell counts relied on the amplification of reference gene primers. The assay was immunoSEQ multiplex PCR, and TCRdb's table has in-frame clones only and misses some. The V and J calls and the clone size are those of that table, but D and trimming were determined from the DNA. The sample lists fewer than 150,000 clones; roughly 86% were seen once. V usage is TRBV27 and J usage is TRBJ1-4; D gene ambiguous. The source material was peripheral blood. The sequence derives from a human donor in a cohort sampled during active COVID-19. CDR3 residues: CASSFGQNNEKLFF. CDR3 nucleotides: TGTGCCAGCAGTTTTGGGCAGAATAATGAAAAACTGTTTTTT.